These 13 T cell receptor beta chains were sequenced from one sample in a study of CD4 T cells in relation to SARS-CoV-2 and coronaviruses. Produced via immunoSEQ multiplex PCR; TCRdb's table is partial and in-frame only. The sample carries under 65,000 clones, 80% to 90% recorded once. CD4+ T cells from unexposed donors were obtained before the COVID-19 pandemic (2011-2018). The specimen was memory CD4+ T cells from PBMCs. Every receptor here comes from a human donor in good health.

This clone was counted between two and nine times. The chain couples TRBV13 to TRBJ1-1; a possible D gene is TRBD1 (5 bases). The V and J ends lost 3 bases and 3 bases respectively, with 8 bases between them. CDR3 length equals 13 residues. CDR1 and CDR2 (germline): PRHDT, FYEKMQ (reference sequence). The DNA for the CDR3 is TGTGCCAGCAGCTTCCAGGGTGACACTGAAGCTTTCTTT. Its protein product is CASSFQGDTEAFF.

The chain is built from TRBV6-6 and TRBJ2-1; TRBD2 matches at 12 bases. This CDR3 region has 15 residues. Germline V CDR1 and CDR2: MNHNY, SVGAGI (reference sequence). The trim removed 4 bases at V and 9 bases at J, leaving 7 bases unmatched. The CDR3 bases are TGTGCCAGCAGTTTGGCTAGCGGGAGGGCCTCTGAGCAGTTCTTC. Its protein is CASSLASGRASEQFF.

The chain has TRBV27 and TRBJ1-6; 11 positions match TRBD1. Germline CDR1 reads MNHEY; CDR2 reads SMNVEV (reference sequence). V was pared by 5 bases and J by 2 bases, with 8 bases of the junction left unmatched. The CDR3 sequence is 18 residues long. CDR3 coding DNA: TGTGCCAGCAGTAGGGGGACAGGGGGTAGGACCTATAATTCACCCCTCCACTTT. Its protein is CASSRGTGGRTYNSPLHF.

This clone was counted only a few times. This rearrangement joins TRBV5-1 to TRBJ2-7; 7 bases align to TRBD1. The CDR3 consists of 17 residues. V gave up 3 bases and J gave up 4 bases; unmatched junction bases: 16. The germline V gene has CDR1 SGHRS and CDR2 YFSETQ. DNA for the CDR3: TGCGCCAGCAGCTATGCGAGGCCTCCGGGACAGAAATACGAGCAGTACTTC. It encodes CASSYARPPGQKYEQYF.

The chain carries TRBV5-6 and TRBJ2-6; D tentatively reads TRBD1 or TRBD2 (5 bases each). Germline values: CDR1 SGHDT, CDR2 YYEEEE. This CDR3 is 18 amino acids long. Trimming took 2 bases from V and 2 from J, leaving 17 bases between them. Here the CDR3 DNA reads TGTGCCAGCAGCTTTTTAGGGGCAGGGAGTGCTGGGGCCAACGTCCTGACTTTC. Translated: CASSFLGAGSAGANVLTF.

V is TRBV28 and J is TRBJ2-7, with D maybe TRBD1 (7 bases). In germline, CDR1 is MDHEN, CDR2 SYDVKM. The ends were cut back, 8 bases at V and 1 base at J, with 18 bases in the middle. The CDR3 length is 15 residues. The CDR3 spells CASSSRGTVSYEQYF. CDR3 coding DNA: TGTGCCAGCTCATCCCGGGGGACAGTATCCTACGAGCAGTACTTC.

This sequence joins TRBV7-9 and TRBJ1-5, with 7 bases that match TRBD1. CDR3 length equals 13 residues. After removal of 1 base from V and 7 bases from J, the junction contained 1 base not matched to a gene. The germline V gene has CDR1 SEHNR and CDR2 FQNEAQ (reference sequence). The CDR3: CASSLGTGQPQHF. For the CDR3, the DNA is TGTGCCAGCAGCTTAGGGACAGGCCAGCCCCAGCATTTT.

CDR3 sequence: CASQRGTEGTIYF. The CDR3 nucleotides read TGTGCCAGCCAAAGGGGAACGGAAGGCACCATATATTTT. The chain combines TRBV6-5 with TRBJ1-3; D is possibly TRBD1 (5 bases). Germline V gene lookup returns CDR1 MNHEY and CDR2 SVGAGI. V was pared by 8 bases and J by 9 bases, with 17 bases between. The CDR3 loop spans 13 amino acids.

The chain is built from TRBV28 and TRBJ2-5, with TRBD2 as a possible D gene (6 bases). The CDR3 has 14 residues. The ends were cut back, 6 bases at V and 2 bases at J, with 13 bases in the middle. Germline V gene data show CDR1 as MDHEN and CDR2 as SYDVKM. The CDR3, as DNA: TGTGCCAGCAGCCGCGGGGAAACTCAAGAGACCCAGTACTTC. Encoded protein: CASSRGETQETQYF.

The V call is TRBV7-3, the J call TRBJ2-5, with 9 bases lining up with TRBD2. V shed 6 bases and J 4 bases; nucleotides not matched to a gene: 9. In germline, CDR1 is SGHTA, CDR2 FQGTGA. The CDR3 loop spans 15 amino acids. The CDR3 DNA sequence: TGTGCCAGCAGACCGGGACTAGCAGTTCGAGAGACCCAGTACTTC. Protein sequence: CASRPGLAVRETQYF.

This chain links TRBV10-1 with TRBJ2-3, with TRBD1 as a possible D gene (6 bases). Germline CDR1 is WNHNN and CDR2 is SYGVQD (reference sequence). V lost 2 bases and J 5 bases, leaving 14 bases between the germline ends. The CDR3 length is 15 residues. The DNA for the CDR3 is TGCGCCAGCAGTGAGACGCAGGGGATAAAAGATACGCAGTATTTT. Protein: CASSETQGIKDTQYF.

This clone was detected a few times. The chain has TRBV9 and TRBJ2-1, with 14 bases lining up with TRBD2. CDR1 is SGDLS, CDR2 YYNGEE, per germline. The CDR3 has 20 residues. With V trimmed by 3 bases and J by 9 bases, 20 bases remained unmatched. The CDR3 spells CASSGFRAVGLAGGLSEQFF. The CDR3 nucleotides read TGTGCCAGCAGCGGATTCCGGGCCGTTGGACTAGCGGGAGGTCTTAGTGAGCAGTTCTTC.

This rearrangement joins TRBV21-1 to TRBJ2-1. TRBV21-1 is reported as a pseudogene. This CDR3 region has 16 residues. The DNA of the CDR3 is TGTGCCAGCAGCAAAAAAGGAGGGGGTGTAGACAATGAGCAGTTCTTC. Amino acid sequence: CASSKKGGGVDNEQFF.